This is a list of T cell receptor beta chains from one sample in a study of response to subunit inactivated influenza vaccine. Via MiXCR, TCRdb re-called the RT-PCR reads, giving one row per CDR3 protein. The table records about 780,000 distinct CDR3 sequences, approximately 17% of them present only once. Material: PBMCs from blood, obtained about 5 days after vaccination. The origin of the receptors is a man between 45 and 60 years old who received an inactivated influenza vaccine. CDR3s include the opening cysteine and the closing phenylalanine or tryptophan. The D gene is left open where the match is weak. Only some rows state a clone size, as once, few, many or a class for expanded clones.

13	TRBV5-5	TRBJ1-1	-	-	TGTGCCAGCAGCTTCTTGAGAGGGACTGAAGCTTTCTTT	CASSFLRGTEAFF
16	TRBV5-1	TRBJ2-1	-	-	TGCGCCAGCAGCTTGGCCGGGTCAGGAGCCCTCAATGAGCAGTTCTTC	CASSLAGSGALNEQFF
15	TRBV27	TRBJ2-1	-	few	TGTGCCAGCAGTTTAAACGAGGTCCCCTACAATGAGCAGTTCTTC	CASSLNEVPYNEQFF
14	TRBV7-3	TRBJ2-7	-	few	TGTGCCAGCAGCCCCATGCCCAGGCCCTACGAGCAGTACTTC	CASSPMPRPYEQYF
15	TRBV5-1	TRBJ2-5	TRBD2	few	TGCGCCAGCAGCTGGGGGGGATCGGGCCAAGAGACCCAGTACTTC	CASSWGGSGQETQYF
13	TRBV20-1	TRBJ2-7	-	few	TGCAGTGCTAAGGGAGTAGCGGCCTACGAGCAGTACTTC	CSAKGVAAYEQYF
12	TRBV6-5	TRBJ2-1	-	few	TGTGCCAGCAGTTCAGGGTACCATGAGCAGTTCTTC	CASSSGYHEQFF
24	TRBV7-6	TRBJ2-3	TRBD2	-	TGTGCCAGCAGACCCGACCGTGTTTGGGGACGGTGGCGACTAGCGGGGGGGCACGGAGATACGCAGTATTTT	CASRPDRVWGRWRLAGGHGDTQYF
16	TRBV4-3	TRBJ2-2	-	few	TGCGCCAGCAGCGCCAACCTTTGGGGGGCGAGCGGGGAGCTGTTTTTT	CASSANLWGASGELFF
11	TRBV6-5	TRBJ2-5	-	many	TGTGCCACCCGATCTCAGGCGACCCAGTACTTC	CATRSQATQYF
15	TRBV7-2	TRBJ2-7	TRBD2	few	TGTGCCAGCAGCGTTACAGCGGGAGGTTGGGGTGAGCAGTACTTC	CASSVTAGGWGEQYF
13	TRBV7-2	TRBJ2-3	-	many	TGTGCCAGCAGCCCAGGGACCACAGATACGCAGTATTTT	CASSPGTTDTQYF
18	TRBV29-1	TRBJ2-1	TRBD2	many	TGCAGCGCACGGGGACTAGCGGGAGTCACAAGCTCCTACAATGAGCAGTTCTTC	CSARGLAGVTSSYNEQFF
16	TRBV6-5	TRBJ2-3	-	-	TGTGCCAGCAGTTACGCCTCAGGACTTTCCACAGATACGCAGTATTTT	CASSYASGLSTDTQYF
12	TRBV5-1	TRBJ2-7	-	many	TGCGCCAGCAGCTTCAGCAACAACGAGCAGTACTTC	CASSFSNNEQYF
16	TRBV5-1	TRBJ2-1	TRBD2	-	TGCGCCAGCAGCTTGTTGGGAGGGAGCTCCTACAATGAGCAGTTCTTC	CASSLLGGSSYNEQFF
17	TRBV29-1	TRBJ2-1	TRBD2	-	TGCAGCGTTGAAGATCGAACTAGCGGGAGGAATTACAATGAGCAGTTCTTC	CSVEDRTSGRNYNEQFF
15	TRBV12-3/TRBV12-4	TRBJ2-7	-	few	TGTGCCAGCAGTTCCAGGAGCCCCTCGATGGGTGAGCAGTACTTC	CASSSRSPSMGEQYF
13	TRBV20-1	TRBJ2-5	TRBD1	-	TGCAGTGCTAACCAGGGGGCTGGAGATACCCAGTACTTC	CSANQGAGDTQYF
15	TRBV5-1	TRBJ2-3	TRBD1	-	TGCGCCAGCACCTTGGGGGACAGGGTAGGAGATACGCAGTATTTT	CASTLGDRVGDTQYF
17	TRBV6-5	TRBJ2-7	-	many	TGTGCCAGCAGTTACTCCTTCGACAGGCGGTTCTTCTACGAGCAGTACTTC	CASSYSFDRRFFYEQYF
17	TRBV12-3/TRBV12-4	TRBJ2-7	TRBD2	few	TGTGCCAGCAGTGAACCGGGACTAGGTACCAGCTCCTACGAGCAGTACTTC	CASSEPGLGTSSYEQYF
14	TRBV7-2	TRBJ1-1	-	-	TGTGCCAGCAAGACCGTACGGGGGCACACTGAAGCTTTCTTT	CASKTVRGHTEAFF
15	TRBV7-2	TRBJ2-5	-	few	TGTGCCAGCAGCCCGGGGCCCTTGGCCCAAGAGACCCAGTACTTC	CASSPGPLAQETQYF
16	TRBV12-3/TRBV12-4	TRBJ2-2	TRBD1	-	TGTGCCAGCAGTTCGGGGCCGGACAGGGTCGGCGGGGAGCTGTTTTTT	CASSSGPDRVGGELFF
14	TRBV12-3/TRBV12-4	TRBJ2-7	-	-	TGTGCCAGCAGTTTCACCCAGGGTGCATCCGAGCAGTACTTC	CASSFTQGASEQYF
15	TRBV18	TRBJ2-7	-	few	TGTGCCAGCTCATCAGGGAGCCAGGATGTCCACGAGCAGTACTTC	CASSSGSQDVHEQYF
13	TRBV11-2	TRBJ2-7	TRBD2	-	TGTGCCAGCAGGAGCGGGGGACCCTACGAGCAGTACTTC	CASRSGGPYEQYF
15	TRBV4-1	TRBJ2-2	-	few	TGCGCCAGCAGCCAGGATGTCGGGAACACCGGGGAGCTGTTTTTT	CASSQDVGNTGELFF
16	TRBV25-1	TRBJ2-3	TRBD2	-	TGTGCCAGCAGTGATCGAGGGACTAGCGGCACAGATACGCAGTATTTT	CASSDRGTSGTDTQYF
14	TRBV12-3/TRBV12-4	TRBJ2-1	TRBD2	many	TGTGCCAGCACCACTGCGGGAGGGCCAGGTGAGCAGTTCTTC	CASTTAGGPGEQFF
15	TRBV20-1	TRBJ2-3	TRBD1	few	TGCAGTGCTAGAGCTACAGGGGGCAGAGCAGATACGCAGTATTTT	CSARATGGRADTQYF
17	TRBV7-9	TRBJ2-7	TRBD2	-	TGTGCCAGCAGCTTAACCCGGGGAGGGACCTTGGAGAAAGAGCAGTACTTC	CASSLTRGGTLEKEQYF
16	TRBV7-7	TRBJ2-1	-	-	TGTGCCAGCAGCCCTGATATGGGGGTGGGATACAATGAGCAGTTCTTC	CASSPDMGVGYNEQFF
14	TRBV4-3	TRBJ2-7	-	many	TGCGCCAGCAGCCAAGATCGGGGGCCTTACGAGCAGTACTTC	CASSQDRGPYEQYF
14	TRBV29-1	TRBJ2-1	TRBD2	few	TGCAGCGTCGATCAGCGGGAGTTTCTTAATGAGCAGTTCTTC	CSVDQREFLNEQFF
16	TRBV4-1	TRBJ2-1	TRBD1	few	TGCGCCAGCAGCCAAATGGACAGGGGATTATACAATGAGCAGTTCTTC	CASSQMDRGLYNEQFF
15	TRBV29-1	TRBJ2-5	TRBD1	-	TGCAGCGTTCGGACTGGACAGGTATTCCAAGAGACCCAGTACTTC	CSVRTGQVFQETQYF
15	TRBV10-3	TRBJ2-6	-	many	TGTGCCATCAGTGCCCAAATCTCTGGGGCCAACGTCCTGACTTTC	CAISAQISGANVLTF
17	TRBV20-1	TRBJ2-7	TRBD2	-	TGCAGTGCTAGAGGCGGGGGGGCCAATTATCGGTTCGGCGAGCAGTACTTC	CSARGGGANYRFGEQYF
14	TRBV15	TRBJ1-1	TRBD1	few	TGTGCCACCAGCCCGACAGGGGTTGGGACTGAAGCTTTCTTT	CATSPTGVGTEAFF
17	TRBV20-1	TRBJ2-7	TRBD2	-	TGCAGTGCTAGACCCCCTGGGCGGGAGGGCCACTCTTACGAGCAGTACTTC	CSARPPGREGHSYEQYF
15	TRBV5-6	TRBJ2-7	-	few	TGTGCCAGCAGCTTGAGTTGGGCCAGATCCTACGAGCAGTACTTC	CASSLSWARSYEQYF